The rows below give T cell receptor beta chains drawn from one sample of a study of CDR3 diversity in severe acne. TCRdb re-derived calls from the PCR reads in MiXCR, one entry per CDR3 protein. This table holds over 90,000 distinct CDR3 sequences, 45% to 60% found once. The sequenced sample consisted of blood. The receptors shown here come from a male donor with acne. Each CDR3 is given with its conserved first and last residue.

J gene,V gene,CDR3 protein
TRBJ2-5,TRBV20-1,CSASSRSASGRPKETQYF
TRBJ2-1,TRBV20-1,CTARTSGGVNEQFF
TRBJ1-4,TRBV7-8,CASSQDRLEKLFF
TRBJ1-6,TRBV20-1,CSARPEAEYDSPLHF
TRBJ2-7,TRBV28,CASSLCTEPEDRQYF
TRBJ2-5,TRBV7-2,CASSQGLAGETQYF
TRBJ1-5,TRBV6-1,CASSGLGAGISNQPQHF
TRBJ2-1,TRBV28,CASSVAGGNGEQFF
TRBJ2-5,TRBV3-1,CASSPTQGEKETQYF
TRBJ1-6,TRBV20-1,CSARDNSPLHF
TRBJ2-5,TRBV20-1,CSARDGVRETQYF